Listed below are T cell receptor beta chains from one sample, sequenced in a study of chemoradiotherapy in HPV16-positive cancers. The table came from immunoSEQ multiplex PCR; TCRdb's copy has only in-frame clones and leaves some out. The sample comprises 9,500 to 15,000 clones, 70% to 90% of which are singletons, and 2.8% rests with the top ten. The sample consisted of blood, taken from a patient who underwent chemoradiotherapy. Source of these receptors: a human donor with HPV-associated anogenital cancer. CDR3s include the opening cysteine and the closing phenylalanine or tryptophan. Each record gives: V gene, clone size, J gene, D gene, CDR3 protein, CDR3 DNA. D genes are given only for firm matches. Clone size appears in some rows only: once, few, many, or a class for an expanded clone.

TRBV11-2	NA	TRBJ1-2	NA	CASSRSGGGDGYTF	TGTGCCAGCAGCCGATCGGGCGGGGGGGATGGCTACACCTTC
TRBV2	NA	TRBJ1-5	TRBD1	CASQQGDSNQPQHF	TGTGCCAGCCAACAGGGGGACAGCAATCAGCCCCAGCATTTT
TRBV6-5	NA	TRBJ1-2	TRBD1	CASSPTGNYGYTF	TGTGCCAGCAGTCCGACAGGGAACTATGGCTACACCTTC
TRBV19	NA	TRBJ1-5	TRBD1	CASSAADRGLQPQHF	TGTGCCAGTAGTGCCGCCGACAGGGGTTTACAGCCCCAGCATTTT
TRBV5-6	NA	TRBJ1-2	TRBD1	CASSLHPGGLGYGYTF	TGTGCCAGCAGCTTACACCCAGGGGGCTTAGGCTATGGCTACACCTTC
TRBV5-1	NA	TRBJ2-5	NA	CASSLATGIQETQYF	TGCGCCAGCAGCTTGGCCACAGGGATACAAGAGACCCAGTACTTC
TRBV6-6	NA	TRBJ1-1	NA	CASSYAGEAFF	TGTGCCAGCAGTTACGCGGGTGAAGCTTTCTTT
TRBV7-2	NA	TRBJ1-5	NA	CASSSQDVQPQHF	TGTGCCAGCAGCTCGCAGGACGTCCAGCCCCAGCATTTT
TRBV18	NA	TRBJ2-2	NA	CASSPPNTGELFF	TGTGCCAGCTCACCACCCAACACCGGGGAGCTGTTTTTT
TRBV6-5	NA	TRBJ2-7	NA	CAVGRGSETYEQYF	TGTGCCGTCGGTCGCGGTAGCGAGACCTACGAGCAGTACTTC
TRBV28	once	TRBJ1-5	NA	CASSLGNQPQHF	TGTGCCAGCAGCTTGGGCAATCAGCCCCAGCATTTT
TRBV2	few	TRBJ1-5	NA	CASSYESNQPQHF	TGTGCCAGCAGTTATGAGTCGAATCAGCCCCAGCATTTT
TRBV4-1	few	TRBJ1-5	TRBD1	CASSQDRQGDQPQHF	TGCGCCAGCAGCCAAGATCGGCAGGGGGACCAGCCCCAGCATTTT
TRBV19	NA	TRBJ2-1	NA	CASSMGRGGYNEQFF	TGTGCCAGTAGTATGGGCAGGGGAGGCTACAATGAGCAGTTCTTC
TRBV18	NA	TRBJ2-1	TRBD2	CASSPRERGGRNDEQFF	TGTGCCAGCTCACCACGGGAGCGGGGGGGCCGAAATGATGAGCAGTTCTTC
TRBV6-6	NA	TRBJ2-1	NA	CASRDPYNEQFF	TGTGCCAGCCGGGACCCGTACAATGAGCAGTTCTTC
TRBV11-1	NA	TRBJ2-7	NA	CASSPPTGSGEQYF	TGTGCCAGCAGCCCACCAACAGGGTCGGGCGAGCAGTACTTC
TRBV18	NA	TRBJ1-4	NA	CASSPVKPATNEKLFF	TGTGCCAGCTCACCCGTGAAGCCTGCAACTAATGAAAAACTGTTTTTT
TRBV23-1	NA	TRBJ1-6	NA	CASSQLFTGQYNSPLHF	TGCGCCAGCAGTCAACTGTTTACCGGACAGTATAATTCACCCCTCCACTTT
TRBV4-3	NA	TRBJ2-1	TRBD2	CASSQGSGGQFF	TGCGCCAGCAGCCAAGGAAGCGGGGGGCAGTTCTTC
TRBV7-3	NA	TRBJ2-2	NA	CASSLNRNTGELFF	TGTGCCAGCAGCTTAAACAGAAACACCGGGGAGCTGTTTTTT
TRBV6-1	NA	TRBJ2-7	TRBD1	CASSTTGGSYEQYF	TGTGCCAGCAGCACGACAGGGGGCAGCTACGAGCAGTACTTC
TRBV4-3	NA	TRBJ1-3	NA	CASSPWRGSSGNTIYF	TGCGCCAGCAGCCCATGGCGGGGTAGCTCTGGAAACACCATATATTTT
TRBV9	NA	TRBJ2-7	TRBD2	CASSLSGGPYEQYF	TGTGCCAGCAGCTTAAGCGGGGGGCCCTACGAGCAGTACTTC
TRBV5-1	NA	TRBJ1-4	NA	CASSLVGGTNEKLFF	TGCGCCAGCAGCTTGGTCGGGGGGACTAATGAAAAACTGTTTTTT
TRBV30	NA	TRBJ1-4	NA	CAWAPGRGEKLFF	TGTGCCTGGGCCCCAGGGCGCGGTGAAAAACTGTTTTTT
TRBV7-2	NA	TRBJ1-2	TRBD1	CASSLAAAGGYGYTF	TGTGCCAGCAGCTTAGCGGCCGCAGGGGGCTATGGCTACACCTTC
TRBV5-1	NA	TRBJ2-7	TRBD1	CASSWDRTEQYF	TGCGCCAGCAGCTGGGACAGGACCGAGCAGTACTTC
TRBV19	NA	TRBJ1-4	TRBD1	CASKQGTYEKLFF	TGTGCCAGTAAACAGGGGACTTATGAAAAACTGTTTTTT
TRBV9	NA	TRBJ1-5	NA	CASSVGEETSNQPQHF	TGTGCCAGCAGCGTAGGGGAGGAGACTAGCAATCAGCCCCAGCATTTT
TRBV5-1	NA	TRBJ1-3	TRBD1	CASSGGDSSGNTIYF	TGCGCCAGCAGCGGAGGGGACAGCTCTGGAAACACCATATATTTT
TRBV18	NA	TRBJ1-1	NA	CASSPVGSSLNTEAFF	TGTGCCAGCTCACCCGTAGGGTCGTCTTTGAACACTGAAGCTTTCTTT
TRBV11-2	NA	TRBJ1-5	NA	CASSLGPGGANQPQHF	TGTGCCAGCAGCCTGGGGCCGGGGGGCGCAAATCAGCCCCAGCATTTT
TRBV15	NA	TRBJ1-3	NA	CATSLSAASGNTIYF	TGTGCCACCAGCTTATCCGCGGCATCGGGAAACACCATATATTTT
TRBV18	once	TRBJ2-5	TRBD2	CASSHASGGRRETQYF	TGTGCCAGCTCACACGCCTCGGGGGGGCGCCGGGAGACCCAGTACTTC